This T cell receptor (beta chain) was identified during a study of blood T cell repertoires in COVID-19. Overall study context: Material from acute and convalescent COVID-19 was sourced from the United States, Italy and Spain. In each case, the material was cDNA or gDNA derived from T cells, B-cell-depleted T cells, or PBMCs.

How the authors handled the data: Quantification of nucleated cells was approximated via reference gene primer amplification. TCRdb keeps only in-frame clones here, not all; method: immunoSEQ multiplex PCR. The V and J calls and clone size come from that table; D and trimming were worked out from the DNA. The sample holds approximately 300,000 clones, 89% seen once. CDR3 size: 16 residues. Germline values: CDR1 SQVTM, CDR2 ANQGSEA. V trimming: 6 bases; J trimming: 4 bases; junction bases outside the gene matches: 15. It was during active infection that Seattle patients were enrolled and then longitudinally followed.

The origin of this receptor is a woman in her twenties or thirties with COVID-19, enrolled during active disease. The sequenced sample consisted of peripheral blood. The V and J genes are TRBV29-1 and TRBJ2-1; 7 bases align to TRBD2. CDR3 amino acids: CSVGRTSRAPYNEQFF. As DNA, the CDR3 is TGCAGCGTCGGACGGACTAGTCGGGCCCCGTACAATGAGCAGTTCTTC.